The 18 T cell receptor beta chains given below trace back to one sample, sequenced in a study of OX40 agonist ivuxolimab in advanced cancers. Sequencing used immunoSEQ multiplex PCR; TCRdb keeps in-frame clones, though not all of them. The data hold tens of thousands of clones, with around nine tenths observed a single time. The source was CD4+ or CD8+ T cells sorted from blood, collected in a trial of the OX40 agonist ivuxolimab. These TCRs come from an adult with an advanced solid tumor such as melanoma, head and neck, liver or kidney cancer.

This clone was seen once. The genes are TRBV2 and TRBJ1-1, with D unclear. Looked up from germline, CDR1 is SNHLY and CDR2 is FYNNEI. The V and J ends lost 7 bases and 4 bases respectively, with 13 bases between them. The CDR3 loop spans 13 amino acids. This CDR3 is CASIDAVITEAFF. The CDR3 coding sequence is TGTGCCAGCATCGACGCCGTGATCACTGAAGCTTTCTTT.

In DNA form, the CDR3 reads TGTGCCAGCAGCAACCCACAGGGGGCTCGGGGTGCACCCCTCCACTTT. Protein product: CASSNPQGARGAPLHF. This chain connects TRBV6-6 to TRBJ1-6; 9 positions agree with TRBD1. Germline V lookup: CDR1 MNHNY, CDR2 SVGAGI (reference sequence). V lost 6 bases and J lost 11; bases outside the gene matches: 14. The length of the CDR3 is 16 residues.

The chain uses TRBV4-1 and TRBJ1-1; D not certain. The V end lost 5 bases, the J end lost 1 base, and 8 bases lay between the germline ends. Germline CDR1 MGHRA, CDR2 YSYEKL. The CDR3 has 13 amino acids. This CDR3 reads CASSLTRNTEAFF. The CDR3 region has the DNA TGCGCCAGCAGCTTAACGAGGAACACTGAAGCTTTCTTT.

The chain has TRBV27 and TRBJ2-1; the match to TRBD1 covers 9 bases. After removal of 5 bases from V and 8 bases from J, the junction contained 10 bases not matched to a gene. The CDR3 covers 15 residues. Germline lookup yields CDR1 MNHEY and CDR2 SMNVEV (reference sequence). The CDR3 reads CASSDRTGDGHEQFF. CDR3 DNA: TGTGCCAGCAGTGACCGGACAGGGGACGGCCATGAGCAGTTCTTC.

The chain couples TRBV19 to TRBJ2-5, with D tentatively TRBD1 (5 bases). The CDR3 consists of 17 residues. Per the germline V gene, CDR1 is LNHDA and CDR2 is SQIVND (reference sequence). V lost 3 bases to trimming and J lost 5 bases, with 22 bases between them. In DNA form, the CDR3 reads TGTGCCAGTAGTATTGGAGTCACAGGCCCGCACCGGGAGACCCAGTACTTC. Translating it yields CASSIGVTGPHRETQYF.

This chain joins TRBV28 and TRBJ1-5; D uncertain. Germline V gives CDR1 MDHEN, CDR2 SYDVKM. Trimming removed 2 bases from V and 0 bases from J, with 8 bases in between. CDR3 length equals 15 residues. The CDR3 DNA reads TGTGCCAGCAGTTTAGGCAGCTATAGCAATCAGCCCCAGCATTTT. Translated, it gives CASSLGSYSNQPQHF.

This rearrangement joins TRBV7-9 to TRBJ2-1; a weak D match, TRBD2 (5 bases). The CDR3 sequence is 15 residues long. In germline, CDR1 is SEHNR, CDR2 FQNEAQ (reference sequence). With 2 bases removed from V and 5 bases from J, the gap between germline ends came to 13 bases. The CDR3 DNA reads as TGTGCCAGCAGCTTAACGTGGGGAGCCCACAATGAGCAGTTCTTC. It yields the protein CASSLTWGAHNEQFF. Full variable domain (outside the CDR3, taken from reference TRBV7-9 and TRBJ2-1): DTGVSQNPRHKITKRGQNVTFRCDPISEHNRLYWYRQTLGQGPEFLTYFQNEAQLEKSRLLSDRFSAERPKGSFSTLEIQRTEQGDSAMYLCASSLTWGAHNEQFFGPGTRLTVL.

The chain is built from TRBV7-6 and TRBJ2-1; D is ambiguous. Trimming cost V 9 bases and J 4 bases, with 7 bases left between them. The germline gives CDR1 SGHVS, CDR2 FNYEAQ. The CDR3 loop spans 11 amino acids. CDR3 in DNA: TGTGCCAGTTCAAGATACAATGAGCAGTTCTTC. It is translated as CASSRYNEQFF.

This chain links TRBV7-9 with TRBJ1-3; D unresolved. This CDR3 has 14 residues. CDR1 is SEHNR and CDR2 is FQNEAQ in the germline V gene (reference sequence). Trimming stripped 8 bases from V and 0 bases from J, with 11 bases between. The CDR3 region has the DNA TGTGCCAGCGTTGCAGTGAACTCTGGAAACACCATATATTTT. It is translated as CASVAVNSGNTIYF.

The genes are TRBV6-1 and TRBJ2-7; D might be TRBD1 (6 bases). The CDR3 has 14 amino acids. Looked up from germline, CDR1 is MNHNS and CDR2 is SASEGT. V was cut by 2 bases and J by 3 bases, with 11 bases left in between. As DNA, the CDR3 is TGTGCCAGCAGTGAAAACGGCAGGGGCTACGAGCAGTACGTC. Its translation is CASSENGRGYEQYV.

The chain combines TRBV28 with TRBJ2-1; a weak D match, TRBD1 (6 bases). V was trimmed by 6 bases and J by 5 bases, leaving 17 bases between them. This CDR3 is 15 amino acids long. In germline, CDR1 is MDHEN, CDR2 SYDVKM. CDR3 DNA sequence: TGTGCCAGCAGCGAAGACAGGTTTTCCCACAATGAGCAGTTCTTC. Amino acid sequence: CASSEDRFSHNEQFF.

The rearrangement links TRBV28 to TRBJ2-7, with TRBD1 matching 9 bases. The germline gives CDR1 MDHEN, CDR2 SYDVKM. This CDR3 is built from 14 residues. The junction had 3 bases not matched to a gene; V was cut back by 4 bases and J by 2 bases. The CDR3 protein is CASSSRTGAYEQYF. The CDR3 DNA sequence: TGTGCCAGCAGTTCCAGGACAGGGGCCTACGAGCAGTACTTC.

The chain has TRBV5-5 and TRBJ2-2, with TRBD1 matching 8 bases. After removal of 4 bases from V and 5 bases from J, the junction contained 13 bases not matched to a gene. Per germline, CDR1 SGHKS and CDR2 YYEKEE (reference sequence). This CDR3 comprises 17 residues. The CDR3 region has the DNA TGTGCCAGCAGCACCCATTTGACAGGGGAAGTAACCGGGGAGCTGTTTTTT. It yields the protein CASSTHLTGEVTGELFF.

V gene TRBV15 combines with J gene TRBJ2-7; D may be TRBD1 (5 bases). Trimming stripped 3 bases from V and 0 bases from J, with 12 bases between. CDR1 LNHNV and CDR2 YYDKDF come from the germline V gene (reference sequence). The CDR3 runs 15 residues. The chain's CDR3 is CATSRDKGYSYEQYV. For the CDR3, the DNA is TGTGCCACCAGCAGGGACAAGGGCTACTCCTACGAGCAGTACGTC.

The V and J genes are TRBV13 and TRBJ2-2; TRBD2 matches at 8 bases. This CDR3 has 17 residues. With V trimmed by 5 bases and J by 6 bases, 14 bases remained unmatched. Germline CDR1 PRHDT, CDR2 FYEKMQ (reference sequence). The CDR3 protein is CASSLTRSGSISGELFF. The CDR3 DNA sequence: TGTGCCAGCAGCCTCACCCGCAGCGGGAGTATTTCCGGGGAGCTGTTTTTT.

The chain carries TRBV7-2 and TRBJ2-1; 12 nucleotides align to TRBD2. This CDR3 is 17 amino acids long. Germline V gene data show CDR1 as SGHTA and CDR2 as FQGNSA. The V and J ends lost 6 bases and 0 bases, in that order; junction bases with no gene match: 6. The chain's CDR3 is CASRPGLAGYSYNEQFF. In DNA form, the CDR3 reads TGTGCCAGCAGGCCTGGACTAGCGGGGTACTCCTACAATGAGCAGTTCTTC. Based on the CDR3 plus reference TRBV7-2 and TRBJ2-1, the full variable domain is GAGVSQSPSNKVTEKGKDVELRCDPISGHTALYWYRQSLGQGLEFLIYFQGNSAPDKSGLPSDRFSAERTGGSVSTLTIQRTQQEDSAVYLCASRPGLAGYSYNEQFFGPGTRLTVL.

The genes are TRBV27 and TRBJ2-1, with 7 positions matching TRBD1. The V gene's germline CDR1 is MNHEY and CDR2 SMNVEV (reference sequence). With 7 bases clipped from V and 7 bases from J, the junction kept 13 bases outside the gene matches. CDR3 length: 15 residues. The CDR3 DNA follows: TGTGCCAGCACCTTTGCGACAGGGTGGGCTAATGAGCAGTTCTTC. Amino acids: CASTFATGWANEQFF.

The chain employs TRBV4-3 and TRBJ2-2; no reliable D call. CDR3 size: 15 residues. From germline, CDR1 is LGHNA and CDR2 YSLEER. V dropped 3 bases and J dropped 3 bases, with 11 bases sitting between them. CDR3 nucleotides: TGCGCCAGCAGCCAGGGCCTAGTTGACACCGGGGAGCTGTTTTTT. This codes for CASSQGLVDTGELFF.